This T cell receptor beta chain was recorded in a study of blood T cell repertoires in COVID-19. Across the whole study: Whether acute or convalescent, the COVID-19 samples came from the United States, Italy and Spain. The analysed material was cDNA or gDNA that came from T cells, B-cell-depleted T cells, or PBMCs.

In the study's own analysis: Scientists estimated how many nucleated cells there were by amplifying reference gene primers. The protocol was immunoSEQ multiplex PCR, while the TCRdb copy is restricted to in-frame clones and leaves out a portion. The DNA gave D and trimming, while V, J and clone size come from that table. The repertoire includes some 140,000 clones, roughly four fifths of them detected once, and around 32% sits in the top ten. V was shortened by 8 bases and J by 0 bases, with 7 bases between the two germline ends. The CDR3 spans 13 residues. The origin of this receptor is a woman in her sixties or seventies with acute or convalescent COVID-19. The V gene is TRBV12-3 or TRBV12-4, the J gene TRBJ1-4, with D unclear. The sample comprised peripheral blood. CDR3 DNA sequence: TGTGCCAGCGGGCCCTCAACTAATGAAAAACTGTTTTTT. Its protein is CASGPSTNEKLFF.